A single sample gave rise to the 9 T cell receptor beta chains below, sequenced in a study of blood T cells in healthy people across ages. The use of a sample-barcoded 5' primer and a J-beta primer mix characterized a second PCR of roughly 7 to 11 cycles. TCRdb itself ran the 5' RACE reads through MiXCR, one entry per CDR3 protein. The table includes 730,000 or so distinct CDR3 sequences, approximately 39% detected once. The sequencing input was blood. Source of these receptors: a woman in her sixties or seventies in good health.

The chain couples TRBV6-2 or TRBV6-3 to TRBJ1-5; 9 positions agree with TRBD1. V gave up 6 bases and J gave up 3 bases; unmatched junction bases: 18. The CDR3 spans 19 residues. Germline V gene lookup returns CDR1 MNHEY and CDR2 SVGEGT. The CDR3 protein is CASRIRTGEEWGHNQPQHF. CDR3 DNA sequence: TGTGCCAGCAGGATCCGGACAGGGGAGGAATGGGGACACAATCAGCCCCAGCATTTT.

The chain joins TRBV6-1 to TRBJ1-5; D remains unclear. The CDR3 loop spans 14 amino acids. In germline, CDR1 is MNHNS, CDR2 SASEGT. V dropped 3 bases and J dropped 2 bases, with 8 bases sitting between them. The CDR3, as DNA: TGTGCCAGCAGTGACCAGGTTGGCAATCAGCCCCAGCATTTT. This gives the protein CASSDQVGNQPQHF.

With respect to this clonotype: One end of the junction does not line up with germline, which may come from a read error. The chain links TRBV7-9 to TRBJ1-2, with D possibly being TRBD1 (6 bases). The CDR3 is 15 amino acids. From germline, CDR1 is SEHNR and CDR2 FQNEAQ (reference sequence). The DNA for the CDR3 is TGTGCCAGCAGCAGACCGGGACAACCGAACTGTGGCTACACCTTC. Residues: CASSRPGQPNCGYTF.

This clonotype was seen more than once but under ten times. This sequence joins TRBV11-2 and TRBJ2-3, with D unclear. Germline V gene lookup returns CDR1 SGHAT and CDR2 FQNNGV. V was clipped by 1 base and J by 6 bases, with 14 bases between them. The CDR3 sequence is 15 residues long. In nucleotides, the CDR3 is TGTGCCAGCAGCTTAGTGGCGACCCACTGGGATACGCAGTATTTT. Translation gives CASSLVATHWDTQYF. Full variable domain (outside the CDR3, taken from reference TRBV11-2 and TRBJ2-3): EAGVAQSPRYKIIEKRQSVAFWCNPISGHATLYWYQQILGQGPKLLIQFQNNGVVDDSQLPKDRFSAERLKGVDSTLKIQPAKLEDSAVYLCASSLVATHWDTQYFGPGTRLTVL.

This clonotype has ten or more counts. This chain links TRBV7-2 with TRBJ2-5; 7 bases align to TRBD1. J gave up 5 bases and V 5 bases, and 8 bases lay outside the gene matches. In germline, CDR1 is SGHTA, CDR2 FQGNSA. The CDR3 has 14 amino acids. The CDR3 DNA follows: TGTGCCAGCAGCCAACAGGGGTTAGGGGAGACCCAGTACTTC. Translating it yields CASSQQGLGETQYF.

This clonotype was seen only a few times. The chain employs TRBV12-3 or TRBV12-4 and TRBJ2-1; 11 bases map to TRBD2. This CDR3 spans 17 amino acids. Losses at the gene ends were 4 bases for V and 5 bases for J; bases not matched to a gene: 10. This CDR3 is CASSYAVAGGPNNEQFF. In DNA, the CDR3 is TGTGCCAGCAGTTACGCCGTAGCGGGAGGGCCTAACAATGAGCAGTTCTTC.

This sequence joins TRBV27 and TRBJ1-6; no firm D call. With 0 bases removed from V and 7 bases from J, the gap between germline ends came to 13 bases. Germline V gene lookup returns CDR1 MNHEY and CDR2 SMNVEV (reference sequence). The CDR3 extends over 16 amino acids. This CDR3 is CASSLSPERANSPLHF. The CDR3 nucleotides are TGTGCCAGCAGTTTATCCCCGGAGAGGGCCAATTCACCCCTCCACTTT.

This clonotype was seen only a few times. V usage is TRBV3-1 and J usage is TRBJ2-7; tentative D call: TRBD1 (6 bases). Germline V CDR1 and CDR2: LGHDT, YNNKEL (reference sequence). The CDR3 consists of 14 residues. V was trimmed by 0 bases and J by 2 bases, leaving 8 bases between them. This CDR3 is CASSQDRGAYEQYF. The CDR3 bases are TGTGCCAGCAGCCAAGACAGGGGTGCCTACGAGCAGTACTTC.

This clonotype has just a few counts. The genes are TRBV7-9 and TRBJ2-3, with 10 bases fitting TRBD2. Germline CDR1 is SEHNR and CDR2 is FQNEAQ (reference sequence). The CDR3 is 16 residues long. The V segment lost 5 bases and the J segment 6 bases; nucleotides outside the gene matches: 11. The CDR3 bases are TGTGCCAGCAGCATTGGGACTAGCGCCAGCGGGGATACGCAGTATTTT. Translated, it gives CASSIGTSASGDTQYF. Drawing the rest from reference TRBV7-9 and TRBJ2-3, the complete variable domain is DTGVSQNPRHKITKRGQNVTFRCDPISEHNRLYWYRQTLGQGPEFLTYFQNEAQLEKSRLLSDRFSAERPKGSFSTLEIQRTEQGDSAMYLCASSIGTSASGDTQYFGPGTRLTVL.